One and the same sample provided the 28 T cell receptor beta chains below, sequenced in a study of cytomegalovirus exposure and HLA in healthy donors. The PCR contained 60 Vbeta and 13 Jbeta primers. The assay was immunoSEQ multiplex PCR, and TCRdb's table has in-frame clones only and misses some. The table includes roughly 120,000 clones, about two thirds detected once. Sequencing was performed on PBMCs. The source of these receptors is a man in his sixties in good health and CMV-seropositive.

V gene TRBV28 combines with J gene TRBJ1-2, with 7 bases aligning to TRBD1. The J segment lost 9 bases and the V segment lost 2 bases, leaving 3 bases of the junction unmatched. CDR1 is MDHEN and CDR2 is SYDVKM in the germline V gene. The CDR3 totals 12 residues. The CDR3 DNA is TGTGCCAGCAGTTTACCGGGACAGAGCTACACCTTC. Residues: CASSLPGQSYTF.

The CDR3 bases are TGTGCCAGCAGCTTAAGCGGGTCTAACACCGGGGAGCTGTTTTTT. This gives the protein CASSLSGSNTGELFF. The chain recombines TRBV7-8 with TRBJ2-2, with D perhaps TRBD2 (6 bases). The V and J ends lost 2 bases and 2 bases respectively, with 9 bases between them. Looked up from germline, CDR1 is SGHVS and CDR2 is FQNEAQ. The length of the CDR3 is 15 residues.

The chain's CDR3 is CASSLGTSGVQETQYF. CDR3 nucleotide sequence: TGCGCCAGCAGCTTGGGTACTAGCGGGGTCCAAGAGACCCAGTACTTC. This chain joins TRBV5-1 and TRBJ2-5, with TRBD2 matching 10 bases. The V gene end was trimmed by 0 bases and the J gene end by 1 base; junction bases not matched to a gene: 3. The CDR3 has 16 residues. Germline CDR1 SGHRS, CDR2 YFSETQ.

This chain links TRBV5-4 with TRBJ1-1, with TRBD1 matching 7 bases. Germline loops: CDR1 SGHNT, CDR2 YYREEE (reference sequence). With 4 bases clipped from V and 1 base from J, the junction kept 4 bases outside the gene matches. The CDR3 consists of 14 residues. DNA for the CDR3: TGTGCCAGCAGCCCGCGACAGGGGAACACTGAAGCTTTCTTT. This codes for CASSPRQGNTEAFF.

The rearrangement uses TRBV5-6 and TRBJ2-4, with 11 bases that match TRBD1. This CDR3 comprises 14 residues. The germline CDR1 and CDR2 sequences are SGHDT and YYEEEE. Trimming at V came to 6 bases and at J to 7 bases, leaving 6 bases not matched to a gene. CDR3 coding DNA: TGTGCCAGCACCCGGACAGGGGGCGGGAACATTCAGTACTTC. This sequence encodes CASTRTGGGNIQYF.

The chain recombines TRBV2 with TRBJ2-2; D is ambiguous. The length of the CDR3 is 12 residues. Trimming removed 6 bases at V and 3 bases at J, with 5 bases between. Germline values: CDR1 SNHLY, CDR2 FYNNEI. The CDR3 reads CASSFDTGELFF. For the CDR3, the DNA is TGTGCCAGCAGCTTTGACACCGGGGAGCTGTTTTTT.

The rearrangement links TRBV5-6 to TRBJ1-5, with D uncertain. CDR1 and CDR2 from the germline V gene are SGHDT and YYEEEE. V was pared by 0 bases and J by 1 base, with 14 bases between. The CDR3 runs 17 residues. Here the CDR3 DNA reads TGTGCCAGCAGCTTGGGAGGGAGGCCCTGGAGCAATCAGCCCCAGCATTTT. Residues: CASSLGGRPWSNQPQHF.

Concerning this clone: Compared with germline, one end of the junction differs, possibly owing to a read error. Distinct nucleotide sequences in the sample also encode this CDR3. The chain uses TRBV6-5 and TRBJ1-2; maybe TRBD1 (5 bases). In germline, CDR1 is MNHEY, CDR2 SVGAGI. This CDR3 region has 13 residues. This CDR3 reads CASSQDRKYGYTF. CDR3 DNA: TGTGCCAGCAGCCAAGACAGAAAGTATGGTTACACCTTC.

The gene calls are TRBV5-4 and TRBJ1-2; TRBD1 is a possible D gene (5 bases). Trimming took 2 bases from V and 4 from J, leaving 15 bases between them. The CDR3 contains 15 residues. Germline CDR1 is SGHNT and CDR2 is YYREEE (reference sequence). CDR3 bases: TGTGCCAGCAGCTTTCAGGGTACAACCGCCTATGGCTACACCTTC. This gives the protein CASSFQGTTAYGYTF.

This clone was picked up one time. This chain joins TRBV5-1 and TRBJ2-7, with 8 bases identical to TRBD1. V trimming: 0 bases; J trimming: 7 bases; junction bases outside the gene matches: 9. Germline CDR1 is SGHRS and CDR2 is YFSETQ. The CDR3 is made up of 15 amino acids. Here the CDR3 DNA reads TGCGCCAGCAGCTTGGACGGCAGGGGGCATGGGGAGCAGTACTTC. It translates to CASSLDGRGHGEQYF.

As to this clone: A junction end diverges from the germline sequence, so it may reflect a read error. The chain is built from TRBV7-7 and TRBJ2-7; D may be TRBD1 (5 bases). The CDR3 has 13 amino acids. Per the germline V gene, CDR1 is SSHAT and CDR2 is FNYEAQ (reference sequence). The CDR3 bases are TGTGCTAGCAGCTTAGCTCAGGGTTACGAGCAGTACTTC. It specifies CASSLAQGYEQYF.

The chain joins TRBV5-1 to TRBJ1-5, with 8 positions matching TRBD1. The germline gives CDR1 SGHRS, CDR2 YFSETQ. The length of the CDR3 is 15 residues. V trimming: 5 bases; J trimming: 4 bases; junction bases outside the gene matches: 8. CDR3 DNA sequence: TGCGCCAGCAGACCTGGGACAGGATATAATCAGCCCCAGCATTTT. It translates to CASRPGTGYNQPQHF.

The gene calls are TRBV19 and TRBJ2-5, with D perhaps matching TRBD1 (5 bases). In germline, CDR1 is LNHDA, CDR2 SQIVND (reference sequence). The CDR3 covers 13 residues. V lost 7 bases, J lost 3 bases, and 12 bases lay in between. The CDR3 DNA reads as TGTGCCAGTATTCGAACAGGCGAAGAGACCCAGTACTTC. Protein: CASIRTGEETQYF. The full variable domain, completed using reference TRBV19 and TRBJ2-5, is DGGITQSPKYLFRKEGQNVTLSCEQNLNHDAMYWYRQDPGQGLRLIYYSQIVNDFQKGDIAEGYSVSREKKESFPLTVTSAQKNPTAFYLCASIRTGEETQYFGPGTRLLVL.

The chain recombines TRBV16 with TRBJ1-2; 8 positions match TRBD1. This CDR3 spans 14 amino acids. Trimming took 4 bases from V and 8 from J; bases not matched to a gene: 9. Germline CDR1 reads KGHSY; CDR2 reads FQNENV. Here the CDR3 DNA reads TGTGCCAGCAGCCGGTCCGGACAGGGCGGGGGCTACACCTTC. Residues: CASSRSGQGGGYTF.

CDR3 region: CASREGAHNEKLFF. The CDR3 DNA reads as TGTGCCAGCAGAGAGGGGGCGCACAATGAAAAACTGTTTTTT. The chain has TRBV25-1 and TRBJ1-4, with 7 bases matching TRBD1. This CDR3 has 14 amino acids. Trimming cost V 6 bases and J 5 bases; bases outside gene matches: 6. Germline CDR1 and CDR2: MGHDK and SYGVNS. Together with reference TRBV25-1 and TRBJ1-4, the CDR3 gives the full variable domain: EADIYQTPRYLVIGTGKKITLECSQTMGHDKMYWYQQDPGMELHLIHYSYGVNSTEKGDLSSESTVSRIRTEHFPLTLESARPSHTSQYLCASREGAHNEKLFFGSGTQLSVL.

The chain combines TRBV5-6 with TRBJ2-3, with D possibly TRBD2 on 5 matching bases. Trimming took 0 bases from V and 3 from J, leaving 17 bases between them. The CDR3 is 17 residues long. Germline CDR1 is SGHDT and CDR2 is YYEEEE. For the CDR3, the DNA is TGTGCCAGCAGCTTGGCTAAGCGGTTCCGGCTAACAGATACGCAGTATTTT. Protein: CASSLAKRFRLTDTQYF.

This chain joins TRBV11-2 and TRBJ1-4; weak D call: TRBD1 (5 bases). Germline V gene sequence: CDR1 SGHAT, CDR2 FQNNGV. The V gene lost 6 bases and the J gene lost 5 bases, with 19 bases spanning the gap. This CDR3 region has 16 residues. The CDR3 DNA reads TGTGCCAGCAGTCGCACCCTAGACAGACGAAATGAAAAACTGTTTTTT. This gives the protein CASSRTLDRRNEKLFF.

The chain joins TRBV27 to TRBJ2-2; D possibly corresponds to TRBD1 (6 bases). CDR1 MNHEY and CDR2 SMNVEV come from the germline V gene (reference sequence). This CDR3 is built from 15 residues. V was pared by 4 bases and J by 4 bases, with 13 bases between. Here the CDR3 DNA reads TGTGCCAGCAGTTCGATCACAGGGCGCACCGGGGAGCTGTTTTTT. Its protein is CASSSITGRTGELFF.

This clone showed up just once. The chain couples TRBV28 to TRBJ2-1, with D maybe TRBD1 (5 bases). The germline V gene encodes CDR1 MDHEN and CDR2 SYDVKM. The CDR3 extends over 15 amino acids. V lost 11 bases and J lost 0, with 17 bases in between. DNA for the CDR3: TGTGCCTCCAAGGATCAGGGAAACTCCTACAATGAGCAGTTCTTC. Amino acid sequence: CASKDQGNSYNEQFF.

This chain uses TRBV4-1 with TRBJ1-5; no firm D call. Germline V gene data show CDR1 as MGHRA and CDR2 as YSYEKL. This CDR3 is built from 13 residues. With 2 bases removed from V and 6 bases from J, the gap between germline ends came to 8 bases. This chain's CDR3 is CASSQMPSQPQHF. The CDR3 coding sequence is TGCGCCAGCAGCCAAATGCCTAGTCAGCCCCAGCATTTT.

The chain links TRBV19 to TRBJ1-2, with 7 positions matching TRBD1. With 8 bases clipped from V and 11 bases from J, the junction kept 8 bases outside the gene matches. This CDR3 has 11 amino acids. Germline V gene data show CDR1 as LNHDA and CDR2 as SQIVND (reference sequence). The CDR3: CASGDRFPYTF. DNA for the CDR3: TGTGCCAGTGGGGACAGATTCCCGTACACCTTC.

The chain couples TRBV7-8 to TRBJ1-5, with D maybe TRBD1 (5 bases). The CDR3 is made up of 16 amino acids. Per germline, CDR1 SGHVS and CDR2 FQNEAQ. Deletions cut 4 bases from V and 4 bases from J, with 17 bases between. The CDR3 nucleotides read TGTGCCAGCAGCTCTAGAGGGCAGGGAGGGAATCAGCCCCAGCATTTT. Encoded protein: CASSSRGQGGNQPQHF.

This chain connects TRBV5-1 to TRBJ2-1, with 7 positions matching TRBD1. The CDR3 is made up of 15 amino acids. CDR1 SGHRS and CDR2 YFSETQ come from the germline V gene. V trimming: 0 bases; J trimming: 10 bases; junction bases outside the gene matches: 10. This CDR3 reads CASSLAGQNYGEQFF. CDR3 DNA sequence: TGCGCCAGCAGCTTGGCGGGACAGAATTACGGGGAGCAGTTCTTC.

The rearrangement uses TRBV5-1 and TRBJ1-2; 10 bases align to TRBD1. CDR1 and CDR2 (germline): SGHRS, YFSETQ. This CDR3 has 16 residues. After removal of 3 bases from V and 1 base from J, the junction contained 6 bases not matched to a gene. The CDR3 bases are TGCGCCAGCAGCTACGCCTGGGACAGGGGTAACTATGGCTACACCTTC. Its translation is CASSYAWDRGNYGYTF.

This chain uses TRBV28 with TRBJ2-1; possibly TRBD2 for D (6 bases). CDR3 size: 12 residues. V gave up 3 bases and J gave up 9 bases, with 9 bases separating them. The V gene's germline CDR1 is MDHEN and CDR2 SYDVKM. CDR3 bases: TGTGCCAGCAGTTTGGGGGGTCGTGAGCAGTTCTTC. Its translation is CASSLGGREQFF.

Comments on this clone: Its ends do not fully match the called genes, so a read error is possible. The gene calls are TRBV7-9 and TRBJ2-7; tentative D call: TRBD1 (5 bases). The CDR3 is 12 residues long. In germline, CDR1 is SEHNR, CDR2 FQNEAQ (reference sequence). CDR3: CSSSFQGYEQYF. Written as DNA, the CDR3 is TGTTCCAGCAGCTTCCAGGGCTACGAGCAGTACTTC.

This chain's CDR3 is CASSLGQGIGKLFF. The CDR3 coding sequence is TGTGCCAGCAGCTTGGGACAGGGTATCGGAAAACTGTTTTTT. The V and J genes are TRBV7-2 and TRBJ1-4; 9 bases map to TRBD1. The CDR3 is made up of 14 amino acids. V lost 3 bases and J lost 10; bases outside the gene matches: 6. Germline V gives CDR1 SGHTA, CDR2 FQGNSA.

This chain's CDR3 is CASSQDVGGGTDTQYF. The CDR3 nucleotides are TGTGCCAGCAGCCAAGATGTGGGGGGGGGCACAGATACGCAGTATTTT. The chain combines TRBV4-2 with TRBJ2-3, with 7 bases fitting TRBD2. This CDR3 is built from 16 residues. CDR1 is LGHNA, CDR2 YNFKEQ, per germline. With V trimmed by 0 bases and J by 1 base, 4 bases remained unmatched.